Listed here are 18 T cell receptor beta chains from one sample, sequenced in a study of control samples from healthy donors and cancer patients. Repertoires were generated with immunoSEQ multiplex PCR, while TCRdb's copy carries only in-frame clones and drops some. The top ten clones hold around 7.6% of a sample with under 150,000 clones, 89% of them seen once. The sequenced sample was PBMCs. These receptors originate from a man between 45 and 60 years old with head and neck cancer.

This chain links TRBV7-6 with TRBJ2-5; a possible D gene is TRBD1 (8 bases). Per the germline V gene, CDR1 is SGHVS and CDR2 is FNYEAQ. V lost 0 bases and J 5 bases, leaving 19 bases between the germline ends. The CDR3 is 17 amino acids. The CDR3 spells CASSLAGGGQARETQYF. For the CDR3, the DNA is TGTGCCAGCAGCTTAGCGGGGGGGGGACAGGCGCGTGAGACCCAGTACTTC.

Details on this clone: The sample contains more than one DNA sequence encoding this CDR3. The chain recombines TRBV13 with TRBJ1-5; D unresolved. This CDR3 region has 13 residues. Germline V lookup: CDR1 PRHDT, CDR2 FYEKMQ (reference sequence). The V gene lost 0 bases and the J gene lost 7 bases, with 7 bases spanning the gap. CDR3 sequence reads: CASSLGDGQPQHF. The CDR3 DNA follows: TGTGCCAGCAGCTTAGGGGACGGGCAGCCCCAGCATTTT.

The chain carries TRBV19 and TRBJ1-6; perhaps TRBD1 as D (5 bases). V lost 7 bases to trimming and J lost 8 bases, with 15 bases between them. The germline CDR1 and CDR2 sequences are LNHDA and SQIVND (reference sequence). This CDR3 spans 14 amino acids. In nucleotides, the CDR3 is TGTGCCAGTACGCCCGGGGGGGGTTATTCACCCCTCCACTTT. This gives the protein CASTPGGGYSPLHF.

The table lists this clone with a few counts. This rearrangement joins TRBV10-3 to TRBJ2-3, with TRBD2 matching 8 bases. V trimming: 3 bases; J trimming: 8 bases; junction bases outside the gene matches: 16. CDR3 length: 17 amino acids. The V gene's germline CDR1 is ENHRY and CDR2 SYGVKD. The CDR3 region has the DNA TGTGCCATCAGTGACACGAAAGCGGGAGAGTGGGGGGGTACGCAGTATTTT. Its translation is CAISDTKAGEWGGTQYF.

CDR3 bases: TGTGCCAGCTCACGGGGGGGGCCCTACAATGAGCAGTTCTTC. Translation: CASSRGGPYNEQFF. The chain employs TRBV18 and TRBJ2-1, with D perhaps matching TRBD2 (7 bases). Per the germline V gene, CDR1 is KGHSH and CDR2 is LQKENI. With 4 bases removed from V and 2 bases from J, the gap between germline ends came to 9 bases. The CDR3 loop spans 14 amino acids.

V gene TRBV18 combines with J gene TRBJ2-7, with a tentative D call TRBD2 (5 bases). This CDR3 comprises 14 residues. V gave up 0 bases and J gave up 7 bases, with 13 bases separating them. Germline lookup yields CDR1 KGHSH and CDR2 LQKENI. DNA of the CDR3: TGTGCCAGCTCACCACCTCGGGCCCGCGGGGAGCAGTACTTC. This translates into CASSPPRARGEQYF. The complete variable domain, with remaining parts taken from reference TRBV18 and TRBJ2-7, reads NAGVMQNPRHLVRRRGQEARLRCSPMKGHSHVYWYRQLPEEGLKFMVYLQKENIIDESGMPKERFSAEFPKEGPSILRIQQVVRGDSAAYFCASSPPRARGEQYFGPGTRLTVT.

V usage is TRBV18 and J usage is TRBJ1-2; TRBD1 agrees at 10 bases. The germline V gene has CDR1 KGHSH and CDR2 LQKENI. The CDR3 spans 13 residues. J gave up 7 bases and V 4 bases, and 3 bases lay outside the gene matches. The CDR3 region is CASSRDRGPGYTF. CDR3 DNA: TGTGCCAGCTCACGCGACAGGGGGCCTGGCTACACCTTC.

This clone showed up just once. A read error may account for a junction end that differs from germline. The CDR3 nucleotides read TGTGCCAGCAGTTTATCGAGGAGTATGGGCTCCTACAATAAGCAGTTCTTC. Protein: CASSLSRSMGSYNKQFF. V and J are TRBV27 and TRBJ2-1; D ambiguous. The CDR3 covers 17 residues. CDR1 is MNHEY and CDR2 is SMNVEV in the germline V gene (reference sequence).

J is TRBJ2-1 and V is TRBV24-1; D perhaps matches TRBD1 (6 bases). The germline CDR1 and CDR2 sequences are KGHDR and SFDVKD. V was cut by 10 bases and J by 8 bases, with 14 bases left in between. The CDR3 has 12 amino acids. CDR3 loop: CATRQDGDEQFF. The CDR3 DNA reads TGTGCCACACGACAGGATGGGGATGAGCAGTTCTTC.

J is TRBJ2-7 and V is TRBV4-2; D is ambiguous. The V and J ends lost 0 bases and 3 bases respectively, with 12 bases between them. The CDR3 has 15 amino acids. Germline V gene lookup returns CDR1 LGHNA and CDR2 YNFKEQ. CDR3 DNA: TGTGCCAGCAGCCAAGATAAGTCAAGTTACTACGAGCAGTACTTC. It translates to CASSQDKSSYYEQYF.

The chain employs TRBV19 and TRBJ1-1; D uncertain. This CDR3 is built from 15 residues. Germline V gene lookup returns CDR1 LNHDA and CDR2 SQIVND (reference sequence). The V and J ends lost 6 bases and 0 bases respectively, with 14 bases between them. The CDR3 nucleotides are TGTGCCAGTAGCCCCCTACTCTCCATGAACACTGAAGCTTTCTTT. Its translation is CASSPLLSMNTEAFF.

This chain links TRBV27 with TRBJ2-7; 7 bases fit TRBD2. Germline-derived CDR1 and CDR2 are MNHEY and SMNVEV (reference sequence). The CDR3 loop spans 18 amino acids. V dropped 3 bases and J dropped 1; count of bases not matched to a gene: 15. The CDR3 spells CASSFSGPGLAESYEQYF. As DNA, the CDR3 is TGTGCCAGCAGTTTCTCCGGCCCCGGGCTAGCGGAGTCCTACGAGCAGTACTTC.

The J gene is TRBJ2-1, the V gene TRBV6-5, with D possibly TRBD1 on 6 matching bases. V dropped 0 bases and J dropped 3 bases, with 9 bases sitting between them. In germline, CDR1 is MNHEY, CDR2 SVGAGI. The CDR3 runs 15 residues. The CDR3 DNA reads TGTGCCAGCAGTTACTCGGTAGGGGGCTACAATGAGCAGTTCTTC. This gives the protein CASSYSVGGYNEQFF.

Turning to this clone: The identical CDR3 is also encoded by other nucleotide sequences in the sample. The CDR3 DNA reads TGTGCCAGCAGCTTATTTGGGGGGCCGGAGACCCAGTACTTC. Protein: CASSLFGGPETQYF. This chain connects TRBV7-2 to TRBJ2-5, with D perhaps TRBD1 or TRBD2 (6 bases each). This CDR3 has 14 residues. With 2 bases removed from V and 5 bases from J, the gap between germline ends came to 12 bases. Germline values: CDR1 SGHTA, CDR2 FQGNSA.

This clone came up once. The V and J genes are TRBV4-1 and TRBJ2-1; D remains unclear. The V gene lost 2 bases and the J gene lost 3 bases, with 5 bases spanning the gap. CDR1 is MGHRA, CDR2 YSYEKL, per germline. This CDR3 has 13 residues. In nucleotides, the CDR3 is TGCGCCAGCAGCCAATTAATCTACAATGAGCAGTTCTTC. It is translated as CASSQLIYNEQFF.

Only a few counts were recorded for this clone. The chain has TRBV18 and TRBJ2-5; D call uncertain. The germline V gene has CDR1 KGHSH and CDR2 LQKENI. CDR3 length equals 14 residues. The ends were cut back, 1 base at V and 1 base at J, with 7 bases in the middle. CDR3 bases: TGTGCCAGCTCACCACTCCAGGTCCAAGAGACCCAGTACTTC. It translates to CASSPLQVQETQYF.

The chain has TRBV5-4 and TRBJ2-1; D gene uncertain. Germline CDR1 SGHNT, CDR2 YYREEE (reference sequence). This CDR3 has 13 residues. V gave up 2 bases and J gave up 6 bases, with 9 bases separating them. CDR3 coding DNA: TGTGCCAGCAGCTTTCAACAGCTCAATGAGCAGTTCTTC. It is translated as CASSFQQLNEQFF.

This clone was recorded a few times. The chain links TRBV28 to TRBJ2-3, with 7 positions matching TRBD1. The V gene's germline CDR1 is MDHEN and CDR2 SYDVKM. Germline trimming cut 5 bases from V and 2 bases from J; bases unmatched to any gene: 7. The CDR3 loop spans 15 amino acids. The CDR3 DNA is TGTGCCAGCAGTCGTCCAGGGGGAATCACAGATACGCAGTATTTT. Its protein is CASSRPGGITDTQYF.